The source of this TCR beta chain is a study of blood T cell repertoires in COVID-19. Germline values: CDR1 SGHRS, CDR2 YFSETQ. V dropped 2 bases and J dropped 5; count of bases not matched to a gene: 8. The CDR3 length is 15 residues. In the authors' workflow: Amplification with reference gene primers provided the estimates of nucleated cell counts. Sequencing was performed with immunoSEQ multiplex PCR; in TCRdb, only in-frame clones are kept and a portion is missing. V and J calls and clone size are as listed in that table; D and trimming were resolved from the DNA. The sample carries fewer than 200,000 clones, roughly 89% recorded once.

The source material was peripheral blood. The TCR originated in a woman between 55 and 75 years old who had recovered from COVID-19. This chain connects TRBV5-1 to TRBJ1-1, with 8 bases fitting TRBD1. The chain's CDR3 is CASSFRQGRRTEAFF. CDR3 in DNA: TGCGCCAGCAGCTTTCGACAGGGGAGGCGTACTGAAGCTTTCTTT. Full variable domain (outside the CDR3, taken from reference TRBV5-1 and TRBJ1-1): KAGVTQTPRYLIKTRGQQVTLSCSPISGHRSVSWYQQTPGQGLQFLFEYFSETQRNKGNFPGRFSGRQFSNSRSEMNVSTLELGDSALYLCASSFRQGRRTEAFFGQGTRLTVV.